This T cell receptor (beta chain) was observed in a study of blood T cell repertoires in COVID-19. On the study more broadly: Material from acute and convalescent COVID-19 was sourced from the United States, Italy and Spain. PBMCs, B-cell-depleted T cells, or T cells were the source of the cDNA or gDNA that made up the material.

The CDR3 runs to 18 residues. V trimming: 1 base; J trimming: 0 bases; junction bases outside the gene matches: 5. CDR1 MGHRA and CDR2 YSYEKL come from the germline V gene. Sequencing used immunoSEQ multiplex PCR; TCRdb keeps in-frame clones, though not all of them. The data contain over 95,000 clones, roughly 90% of them singletons. Material for sequencing was peripheral blood. This clonotype was obtained from a woman in her 70s who had recovered from COVID-19. This chain uses TRBV4-1 with TRBJ2-1; 11 bases fit TRBD2. Written as DNA, the CDR3 is TGCGCCAGCAGCCAAGTCGGACTAGCGGGCAGCTCCTACAATGAGCAGTTCTTC. This codes for CASSQVGLAGSSYNEQFF.